This paragraph reports one T cell receptor (beta chain). The antigen is not known. The data were obtained in a study of cytomegalovirus exposure and HLA in healthy donors. Study information: For the roughly 370 genotyped donors, 81% fell within the Caucasian-associated ancestry cluster. General observations from the study: TRBV6-2, TRBV6-3 and other indistinguishable V segments were excluded. A few CMV-associated chains were confirmed in vitro to be specific for CMV antigens. Overall, 164 TCR beta chains were annotated as cytomegalovirus-associated.

Per the germline V gene, CDR1 is MNHNY and CDR2 is SVGAGI (reference sequence). CDR3 length: 13 amino acids. With 8 bases removed from V and 7 bases from J, the gap between germline ends came to 12 bases. Both 60 Vbeta primers and 13 Jbeta primers went into the PCR. Sequencing was performed with immunoSEQ multiplex PCR; in TCRdb, only in-frame clones are kept and a portion is missing. In the table there are about 150,000 clones, approximately 71% of which are singletons. The TCR originated in a woman in her late teens or twenties in good health and CMV-seropositive. The sequenced sample consisted of PBMCs. This chain uses TRBV6-6 with TRBJ1-6, with a weak D call TRBD1 (6 bases). The CDR3 nucleotides read TGTGCCAGCCTCCGAGACAGGAATTCACCCCTCCACTTT. As protein: CASLRDRNSPLHF.